Listed here are 27 T cell receptor beta chains from one sample, sequenced in a study of cytomegalovirus exposure and HLA in healthy donors. PCR was performed using 60 Vbeta and 13 Jbeta primers. The assay was immunoSEQ multiplex PCR, and TCRdb's table has in-frame clones only and misses some. This table has 160,000 or so clones, more than 60% appearing once. Sequenced material: PBMCs. The source is a man in his forties or fifties in good health and CMV-seronegative.

J is TRBJ1-4 and V is TRBV27, with a tentative D call TRBD1 (5 bases). Deletions cut 8 bases from V and 7 bases from J, with 23 bases between. Germline-derived CDR1 and CDR2 are MNHEY and SMNVEV (reference sequence). This CDR3 is built from 16 residues. CDR3 residues: CASGRTRMGLGEKLFF. The CDR3 DNA follows: TGTGCCAGCGGACGAACGAGAATGGGACTGGGTGAAAAACTGTTTTTT. Full variable domain (remainder filled in from reference TRBV27 and TRBJ1-4): EAQVTQNPRYLITVTGKKLTVTCSQNMNHEYMSWYRQDPGLGLRQIYYSMNVEVTDKGDVPEGYKVSRKEKRNFPLILESPSPNQTSLYFCASGRTRMGLGEKLFFGSGTQLSVL.

The rearrangement links TRBV2 to TRBJ2-1; D remains ambiguous. The germline V and J ends were trimmed by 6 bases and 5 bases, with 17 bases remaining between them. CDR1 SNHLY and CDR2 FYNNEI come from the germline V gene. The CDR3 length is 15 residues. The CDR3 is CASSPLGLYDNEQFF. The CDR3, as DNA: TGTGCCAGCAGCCCCCTGGGCCTATACGACAATGAGCAGTTCTTC.

The chain carries TRBV7-3 and TRBJ1-1; TRBD1 agrees at 9 bases. Per germline, CDR1 SGHTA and CDR2 FQGTGA. The trim removed 6 bases at V and 6 bases at J, leaving 8 bases unmatched. The CDR3 has 14 residues. CDR3 nucleotide sequence: TGTGCCAGCAGGTACACAGGGGGCGAGGCTGAAGCTTTCTTT. Its translation: CASRYTGGEAEAFF.

In regard to this clone: At one boundary the junction diverges from the germline segment, which might be a read error. The J gene is TRBJ2-3, the V gene TRBV7-7, with a possible D match to TRBD1 (6 bases). CDR1 and CDR2 (germline): SSHAT, FNYEAQ (reference sequence). The CDR3 runs to 16 residues. CDR3 sequence reads: CASSPLQGTSTDTQYF. The DNA for the CDR3 is TGTGCTAGCAGCCCGTTACAGGGTACTAGCACAGATACGCAGTATTTT. Supplemented by reference TRBV7-7 and TRBJ2-3, the full variable domain reads GAGVSQSPRYKVTKRGQDVTLRCDPISSHATLYWYQQALGQGPEFLTYFNYEAQPDKSGLPSDRFSAERPEGSISTLTIQRTEQRDSAMYRCASSPLQGTSTDTQYFGPGTRLTVL.

As for this clone: Other DNA sequences in this specimen translate into the identical CDR3. The chain carries TRBV30 and TRBJ1-4; a weak D match, TRBD1 (5 bases). V was shortened by 0 bases and J by 1 base, with 9 bases between the two germline ends. The CDR3 has 15 amino acids. Germline lookup yields CDR1 GTSNPN and CDR2 SVGIG (reference sequence). The CDR3 DNA sequence: TGTGCCTGGAGTGTAATCGGGGGAACTAATGAAAAACTGTTTTTT. It encodes CAWSVIGGTNEKLFF.

This rearrangement joins TRBV15 to TRBJ1-4; D is ambiguous. Germline CDR1 reads LNHNV; CDR2 reads YYDKDF (reference sequence). Trimming took 0 bases from V and 7 from J, leaving 9 bases between them. The CDR3 is made up of 14 amino acids. The DNA for the CDR3 is TGTGCCACCAGCAGAGATCGAGAACCTGAAAAACTGTTTTTT. Amino acids: CATSRDREPEKLFF.

The rearrangement links TRBV29-1 to TRBJ2-6; D not certain. The germline gives CDR1 SQVTM, CDR2 ANQGSEA. This CDR3 has 14 residues. V lost 5 bases to trimming and J lost 0 bases, with 8 bases between them. Here the CDR3 DNA reads TGCAGCGTTTCCGACAACTCTGGGGCCAACGTCCTGACTTTC. This encodes CSVSDNSGANVLTF.

This chain links TRBV5-5 with TRBJ1-2; TRBD1 agrees at 7 bases. There are 15 residues in the CDR3. Germline CDR1 and CDR2: SGHKS and YYEKEE (reference sequence). V was clipped by 4 bases and J by 8 bases; unmatched bases: 14. The CDR3 coding sequence is TGTGCCAGCAGCCCGGTAGGGGGCGGCGGTAACGGCTACACCTTC. It is translated as CASSPVGGGGNGYTF.

This clone has a single count. The chain couples TRBV27 to TRBJ2-1; TRBD2 agrees at 11 bases. The CDR3 runs 16 residues. The trim removed 5 bases at V and 2 bases at J, leaving 5 bases unmatched. Germline V lookup: CDR1 MNHEY, CDR2 SMNVEV (reference sequence). CDR3 sequence (DNA): TGTGCCAGCAGTGCCCTACTAGCGGGGGCCTACAATGAGCAGTTCTTC. Residues: CASSALLAGAYNEQFF.

The chain uses TRBV7-2 and TRBJ2-7, with 7 bases lining up with TRBD2. V trimming: 2 bases; J trimming: 0 bases; junction bases outside the gene matches: 4. Per the germline V gene, CDR1 is SGHTA and CDR2 is FQGNSA. The CDR3 runs to 15 residues. CDR3 protein: CASSLMGGSSYEQYF. In DNA, the CDR3 is TGTGCCAGCAGCTTAATGGGGGGGAGCTCCTACGAGCAGTACTTC.

The gene calls are TRBV19 and TRBJ1-5, with a tentative D call TRBD1 (5 bases). CDR3 size: 13 residues. Trimming cost V 8 bases and J 6 bases, with 14 bases left between them. From germline, CDR1 is LNHDA and CDR2 SQIVND (reference sequence). The CDR3: CASGWDGGQPQHF. CDR3 in DNA: TGTGCCAGTGGATGGGACGGGGGTCAGCCCCAGCATTTT.

To note about this clone: At one of its ends the junction is not consistent with the germline gene, which may arise from a read error. The chain is built from TRBV7-7 and TRBJ1-1; D gene unclear. Germline V lookup: CDR1 SSHAT, CDR2 FNYEAQ (reference sequence). There are 13 residues in the CDR3. CDR3 DNA: TGTGCTAGCAGCGAATACATGAACACTGAAGCTTTCTTT. Translation: CASSEYMNTEAFF.

The chain is built from TRBV12-5 and TRBJ2-7; D is uncertain. The germline V gene has CDR1 LGHNT and CDR2 FRNRAP. The CDR3 length is 12 residues. With 6 bases removed from V and 3 bases from J, the gap between germline ends came to 9 bases. The CDR3 nucleotides read TGTGCTAGTGGAACCCCACTCTACGAGCAGTACTTC. It specifies CASGTPLYEQYF.

The chain joins TRBV9 to TRBJ2-7; 8 bases match TRBD1. V trimming: 3 bases; J trimming: 4 bases; junction bases outside the gene matches: 6. CDR1 and CDR2 (germline): SGDLS, YYNGEE. This CDR3 contains 14 residues. Written as DNA, the CDR3 is TGTGCCAGCAGCGGGACAGGGTCTGGGTACGAGCAGTACTTC. Protein: CASSGTGSGYEQYF.

V gene TRBV25-1 combines with J gene TRBJ2-1, with 7 bases fitting TRBD1. Germline CDR1 reads MGHDK; CDR2 reads SYGVNS. CDR3 size: 16 residues. J lost 7 bases, V lost 5 bases, and 14 bases had no gene match. In DNA, the CDR3 is TGTGCCAGCAGTCCCGGACGAGGGACAGTGAGAAATGAGCAGTTCTTC. This encodes CASSPGRGTVRNEQFF. The complete variable domain, with remaining parts taken from reference TRBV25-1 and TRBJ2-1, reads EADIYQTPRYLVIGTGKKITLECSQTMGHDKMYWYQQDPGMELHLIHYSYGVNSTEKGDLSSESTVSRIRTEHFPLTLESARPSHTSQYLCASSPGRGTVRNEQFFGPGTRLTVL.

This sequence joins TRBV5-1 and TRBJ1-4; no clear D gene. Germline V CDR1 and CDR2: SGHRS, YFSETQ. Trimming left V 4 bases short and J 5 bases short, with 12 bases between. This CDR3 is 14 amino acids long. CDR3 bases: TGCGCCAGCAGCCGCGACGCGGGGAATGAAAAACTGTTTTTT. Translation gives CASSRDAGNEKLFF.

V gene TRBV5-4 combines with J gene TRBJ2-7; TRBD2 matches 9 bases. With 4 bases clipped from V and 8 bases from J, the junction kept 10 bases outside the gene matches. Germline-derived CDR1 and CDR2 are SGHNT and YYREEE (reference sequence). The CDR3 has 14 amino acids. CDR3 amino acids: CASSTSGLACQQYF. CDR3 nucleotide sequence: TGTGCCAGCAGCACCTCGGGACTAGCCTGCCAGCAGTACTTC.

The chain has TRBV5-5 and TRBJ2-3, with D perhaps matching TRBD2 (6 bases). The V gene's germline CDR1 is SGHKS and CDR2 YYEKEE (reference sequence). The CDR3 has 15 amino acids. Trimming cost V 4 bases and J 4 bases, with 16 bases left between them. CDR3: CASSTEGRTADTQYF. DNA for the CDR3: TGTGCCAGCAGCACGGAGGGGAGAACGGCAGATACGCAGTATTTT.

This clone has only one observation. This rearrangement joins TRBV7-2 to TRBJ2-5; 8 nucleotides line up with TRBD2. With 5 bases clipped from V and 8 bases from J, the junction kept 16 bases outside the gene matches. Looked up from germline, CDR1 is SGHTA and CDR2 is FQGNSA. The CDR3 loop spans 16 amino acids. The CDR3 region is CASSPPSGGGPRTQYF. The CDR3 region has the DNA TGTGCCAGCAGCCCCCCTTCCGGCGGGGGGCCGCGAACCCAGTACTTC.

The sample holds a few counts of this clone. This chain links TRBV7-9 with TRBJ1-1, with D possibly TRBD1 on 5 matching bases. The germline V and J ends were trimmed by 7 bases and 4 bases, with 28 bases remaining between them. This CDR3 has 18 amino acids. Germline assignment: CDR1 SEHNR and CDR2 FQNEAQ (reference sequence). CDR3 sequence (DNA): TGTGCCAGCACAAGTCCGGGCCTTGGACGGACAAGGGGCACTGAAGCTTTCTTT. Its protein is CASTSPGLGRTRGTEAFF.

The rearrangement links TRBV6-6 to TRBJ1-1, with a weak D call TRBD1 (6 bases). Germline V gives CDR1 MNHNY, CDR2 SVGAGI (reference sequence). Deletions cut 6 bases from V and 2 bases from J, with 10 bases between. CDR3 length: 13 residues. In nucleotides, the CDR3 is TGTGCCAGCAGCCGACAGGAAAACACTGAAGCTTTCTTT. Encoded protein: CASSRQENTEAFF.

This clone showed up just a few times. The chain links TRBV11-2 to TRBJ2-3; the D gene is possibly TRBD2 (5 bases). The CDR3 runs to 13 residues. Germline loops: CDR1 SGHAT, CDR2 FQNNGV. V lost 6 bases to trimming and J lost 5 bases, with 12 bases between them. The CDR3 loop reads CASRYMGRDTQYF. In DNA form, the CDR3 reads TGTGCCAGCAGGTATATGGGGAGAGATACGCAGTATTTT. Based on the CDR3 plus reference TRBV11-2 and TRBJ2-3, the full variable domain is EAGVAQSPRYKIIEKRQSVAFWCNPISGHATLYWYQQILGQGPKLLIQFQNNGVVDDSQLPKDRFSAERLKGVDSTLKIQPAKLEDSAVYLCASRYMGRDTQYFGPGTRLTVL.

The J gene is TRBJ2-1, the V gene TRBV25-1; tentative D call: TRBD1 (5 bases). The germline V and J ends were trimmed by 5 bases and 8 bases, with 13 bases remaining between them. The CDR3 has 13 residues. Germline V gene lookup returns CDR1 MGHDK and CDR2 SYGVNS. DNA for the CDR3: TGTGCCAGCAGTAGGGGTGGGGCCGATGAGCAGTTCTTC. It translates to CASSRGGADEQFF.

CDR3 nucleotide sequence: TGTGCTTCACACGACCCTACAGGGATGAACACTGAAGCTTTCTTT. Translation: CASHDPTGMNTEAFF. This chain links TRBV5-8 with TRBJ1-1; D perhaps matches TRBD1 (6 bases). The CDR3 consists of 15 residues. From germline, CDR1 is SGHTS and CDR2 YDEGEE.

This clone was counted many times. The J gene is TRBJ2-2, the V gene TRBV4-1; 11 positions agree with TRBD2. Germline CDR1 is MGHRA and CDR2 is YSYEKL. Trimming cost V 5 bases and J 4 bases; bases outside gene matches: 6. CDR3 length equals 16 residues. Written as DNA, the CDR3 is TGCGCCAGCAGCAAGACTAGCGGGGTTACCACCGGGGAGCTGTTTTTT. Protein product: CASSKTSGVTTGELFF.

The chain recombines TRBV6-5 with TRBJ1-1; perhaps TRBD1 as D (5 bases). Germline V gives CDR1 MNHEY, CDR2 SVGAGI. The V end was cut by 0 bases, the J end by 1 base, with 12 bases between. The CDR3 is 16 amino acids. In DNA, the CDR3 is TGTGCCAGCAGTTACTCGCCCGGGGGGGGGAACACTGAAGCTTTCTTT. Its protein is CASSYSPGGGNTEAFF.

The chain carries TRBV29-1 and TRBJ2-3; D is possibly TRBD2 (6 bases). The CDR3 consists of 13 residues. Germline CDR1 is SQVTM and CDR2 is ANQGSEA. V lost 7 bases and J lost 4, with 15 bases in between. The DNA for the CDR3 is TGCAGCGGTCTCGGGGGAGATGCAGATACGCAGTATTTT. It translates to CSGLGGDADTQYF.